The present entry profiles one T cell receptor beta chain with its context. This sample is part of a study of cytomegalovirus exposure and HLA in healthy donors. V was shortened by 3 bases and J by 4 bases, with 16 bases between the two germline ends. CDR1 is SGDLS and CDR2 is YYNGEE in the germline V gene. CDR3 length: 16 amino acids. 60 Vbeta and 13 Jbeta primers were used in PCR. The repertoire was sequenced with immunoSEQ multiplex PCR; TCRdb's copy has only in-frame clones and lacks some. This table holds about 200,000 clones, roughly 81% found once. The clonotype comes from a woman aged 30 to 39 in good health and CMV-seropositive. Input material: PBMCs. The rearrangement links TRBV9 to TRBJ1-4, with D unresolved. CDR3 residues: CASSDVVERGNEKLFF. The CDR3 DNA reads TGTGCCAGCAGCGACGTAGTCGAGCGGGGTAATGAAAAACTGTTTTTT. Together with reference TRBV9 and TRBJ1-4, the CDR3 gives the full variable domain: DSGVTQTPKHLITATGQRVTLRCSPRSGDLSVYWYQQSLDQGLQFLIQYYNGEERAKGNILERFSAQQFPDLHSELNLSSLELGDSALYFCASSDVVERGNEKLFFGSGTQLSVL.